Listed below are T cell receptor beta chains from one sample, sequenced in a study of CD8+ T cells in alopecia areata. Profiling relied on immunoSEQ multiplex PCR, and the TCRdb table lists in-frame clones only, not all of them. The sample yields more than 150,000 clones, 60% seen once. Material: CD4+ T cells sorted from blood, obtained at week 4, from a patient treated with tofacitinib. These receptors were taken from a human donor with alopecia areata. Both conserved end residues are part of each CDR3. Fields, in order: D gene, J gene, V gene, CDR3 length, clone size, CDR3 protein, CDR3 DNA. D genes are given only for firm matches. The size of a clone is reported for some rows only, either as once, few or many, or as a class for expanded clones.

.	TRBJ2-7	TRBV6-6	11	.	CASRINYEQYF	TGTGCCAGCAGAATAAACTACGAGCAGTACTTC
.	TRBJ1-6	TRBV7-2	15	.	CASGLGGSYNSPLHF	TGTGCCAGTGGCCTCGGGGGATCCTATAATTCACCCCTCCACTTT
TRBD1	TRBJ1-1	TRBV10-3	14	.	CAITRGQTNTEAFF	TGTGCCATCACCAGGGGACAGACAAACACTGAAGCTTTCTTT
.	TRBJ1-6	TRBV5-4	13	.	CASSLEQDSPLHF	TGTGCCAGCAGCTTGGAACAGGATTCACCCCTCCACTTT
.	TRBJ2-5	TRBV5-1	15	.	CASSLPTGTSETQYF	TGCGCCAGCAGCTTGCCGACAGGGACTTCGGAGACCCAGTACTTC
.	TRBJ2-5	TRBV30	14	few	CAWSGSGGRETQYF	TGTGCCTGGAGTGGATCGGGTGGAAGGGAGACCCAGTACTTC
.	TRBJ1-1	TRBV29-1	13	few	CSVQGGMNTEAFF	TGCAGCGTCCAAGGGGGGATGAACACTGAAGCTTTCTTT
.	TRBJ1-1	TRBV27	14	.	CASSFTAPNTEAFF	TGTGCCAGCAGTTTTACGGCCCCGAACACTGAAGCTTTCTTT
.	TRBJ2-7	TRBV5-1	14	.	CASSSGTQIGEQYF	TGCGCCAGCAGCTCCGGGACCCAGATTGGGGAGCAGTACTTC
.	TRBJ1-1	TRBV2	16	.	CASSDEPGPENTEAFF	TGTGCCAGCAGTGACGAGCCGGGCCCGGAGAACACTGAAGCTTTCTTT
.	TRBJ1-2	TRBV5-1	13	.	CASSTGENYGYTF	TGCGCCAGCAGTACGGGGGAAAACTATGGCTACACCTTC
.	TRBJ2-3	TRBV29-1	14	once	CSASESGGTDTQYF	TGCAGCGCCTCAGAGTCAGGCGGCACAGATACGCAGTATTTT
.	TRBJ2-1	TRBV10-3	16	.	CAINPRGPSSYNEQFF	TGTGCCATCAACCCCAGGGGTCCGAGCTCCTACAATGAGCAGTTCTTC
.	TRBJ1-5	TRBV28	16	.	CASSFKGQGARQPQHF	TGTGCCAGCAGTTTTAAGGGGCAGGGCGCGAGGCAGCCCCAGCATTTT